The 16 T cell receptor beta chains below all came from one sample that was sequenced in a study of cytotoxic CD8 clonotypes in ibrutinib-treated CLL. Here immunoSEQ multiplex PCR was the method, and the copy in TCRdb shows in-frame clones only, minus some. Of about 330,000 clones in the sample, roughly 71% were seen once. Sequenced here: PBMCs, sampled after 36 months of ibrutinib treatment. These receptor sequences come from a human donor with chronic lymphocytic leukemia.

This clone was seen a single time. The rearrangement joins TRBV7-3 to TRBJ2-1, with D perhaps being TRBD1 or TRBD2 (6 bases each). This CDR3 comprises 13 residues. The V gene's germline CDR1 is SGHTA and CDR2 FQGTGA. V shed 5 bases and J shed 9 bases, with 14 bases lying between them. CDR3 residues: CASSGGGPGEQFF. CDR3 nucleotides: TGTGCCAGCAGCGGAGGGGGGCCAGGTGAGCAGTTCTTC.

Worth noting for this clone: The same CDR3 is also encoded by other DNA sequences in this sample. The CDR3 DNA reads as TGCGCCAGCAGCCCGGGACCGCAAGAGACCCAGTACTTC. Protein product: CASSPGPQETQYF. This chain connects TRBV5-1 to TRBJ2-5; the D gene could be TRBD1 or TRBD2 (5 bases each). The germline CDR1 and CDR2 sequences are SGHRS and YFSETQ. The CDR3 is 13 amino acids. The V and J ends lost 4 bases and 2 bases respectively, with 9 bases between them.

J is TRBJ2-2 and V is TRBV15; 10 bases line up with TRBD1. Germline assignment: CDR1 LNHNV and CDR2 YYDKDF (reference sequence). Losses at the gene ends were 3 bases for V and 4 bases for J; bases not matched to a gene: 2. There are 15 residues in the CDR3. The CDR3 here is CATSRRTGGTGELFF. DNA for the CDR3: TGTGCCACCAGCAGGAGGACAGGGGGCACCGGGGAGCTGTTTTTT. The full variable domain, its missing parts supplied by reference TRBV15 and TRBJ2-2, is DAMVIQNPRYQVTQFGKPVTLSCSQTLNHNVMYWYQQKSSQAPKLLFHYYDKDFNNEADTPDNFQSRRPNTSFCFLDIRSPGLGDTAMYLCATSRRTGGTGELFFGEGSRLTVL.

V usage is TRBV2 and J usage is TRBJ1-1; tentatively, D is TRBD1 (5 bases). This CDR3 has 12 amino acids. Germline CDR1 and CDR2: SNHLY and FYNNEI. V gave up 6 bases and J gave up 1 base, with 6 bases separating them. The CDR3, as DNA: TGTGCCAGCAGCGGGGGGAACACTGAAGCTTTCTTT. Its protein product is CASSGGNTEAFF.

The rearrangement links TRBV19 to TRBJ1-2; D possibly corresponds to TRBD1 (6 bases). Germline V gives CDR1 LNHDA, CDR2 SQIVND (reference sequence). The CDR3 spans 13 residues. Deletions cut 6 bases from V and 5 bases from J, with 13 bases between. In DNA, the CDR3 is TGTGCCAGTAGACCATTGGACAGTTATGGCTACACCTTC. It encodes CASRPLDSYGYTF. Looking up the rest from reference TRBV19 and TRBJ1-2 gives the full variable domain: DGGITQSPKYLFRKEGQNVTLSCEQNLNHDAMYWYRQDPGQGLRLIYYSQIVNDFQKGDIAEGYSVSREKKESFPLTVTSAQKNPTAFYLCASRPLDSYGYTFGSGTRLTVV.

The chain employs TRBV5-1 and TRBJ1-4; D unclear. Germline V CDR1 and CDR2: SGHRS, YFSETQ. Trimming stripped 4 bases from V and 3 bases from J, with 10 bases between. This CDR3 is built from 14 residues. The DNA for the CDR3 is TGCGCCAGCAGCCTTCGGGGTCCTAATGAAAAACTGTTTTTT. Protein: CASSLRGPNEKLFF.

This clone was found a few times. The rearrangement links TRBV25-1 to TRBJ1-6; D is ambiguous. Deletions cut 1 base from V and 16 bases from J, with 8 bases between. The CDR3 length is 11 residues. The germline gives CDR1 MGHDK, CDR2 SYGVNS. CDR3 DNA sequence: TGTGCCAGCAGTGAATCCCGACGTCTCCACTTT. It is translated as CASSESRRLHF.

V is TRBV19 and J is TRBJ2-5; no reliable D call. The CDR3 is 14 residues long. Germline-derived CDR1 and CDR2 are LNHDA and SQIVND (reference sequence). Between the trimmed V and J ends, which lost 5 bases and 2 bases, there was a span of 12 bases. The CDR3 is CASSARAPQETQYF. The CDR3 coding sequence is TGTGCCAGTAGTGCAAGGGCACCACAAGAGACCCAGTACTTC.

The V gene is TRBV15, the J gene TRBJ1-5; D is undetermined. Deletions cut 2 bases from V and 4 bases from J, with 15 bases between. Looked up from germline, CDR1 is LNHNV and CDR2 is YYDKDF (reference sequence). This CDR3 is built from 16 residues. CDR3 loop: CATSRPRLAVNQPQHF. DNA for the CDR3: TGTGCCACCAGCAGACCTAGGTTGGCAGTAAATCAGCCCCAGCATTTT. Full variable domain (rest looked up from reference TRBV15 and TRBJ1-5): DAMVIQNPRYQVTQFGKPVTLSCSQTLNHNVMYWYQQKSSQAPKLLFHYYDKDFNNEADTPDNFQSRRPNTSFCFLDIRSPGLGDTAMYLCATSRPRLAVNQPQHFGDGTRLSIL.

This clone was seen more than once but under ten times. The genes are TRBV19 and TRBJ2-2; TRBD2 matches at 15 bases. J was trimmed by 6 bases and V by 4 bases; bases with no gene match: 6. Germline V gives CDR1 LNHDA, CDR2 SQIVND (reference sequence). The CDR3 loop spans 17 amino acids. CDR3 sequence (DNA): TGTGCCAGTAGTACGCCGGGACTAGCGGGAGGAGCCGGGGAGCTGTTTTTT. This translates into CASSTPGLAGGAGELFF. Full variable domain (missing parts from reference TRBV19 and TRBJ2-2): DGGITQSPKYLFRKEGQNVTLSCEQNLNHDAMYWYRQDPGQGLRLIYYSQIVNDFQKGDIAEGYSVSREKKESFPLTVTSAQKNPTAFYLCASSTPGLAGGAGELFFGEGSRLTVL.

The V gene is TRBV20-1, the J gene TRBJ2-5, with D possibly TRBD1 on 5 matching bases. The CDR3 has 11 residues. The V end lost 1 base, the J end lost 10 bases, and 10 bases lay between the germline ends. Germline CDR1 reads DFQATT; CDR2 reads SNEGSKA (reference sequence). In DNA form, the CDR3 reads TGCAGTGCTAGAGGGATAGGGGACCAGTACTTC. Protein product: CSARGIGDQYF.

This clone has a single count. The rearrangement uses TRBV11-3 and TRBJ2-7; D remains ambiguous. Trimming removed 5 bases from V and 0 bases from J, with 23 bases in between. Germline V gene sequence: CDR1 SGHNT, CDR2 YENEEA. The CDR3 sequence is 18 residues long. The CDR3 sequence is CASSQYGNGVRSSYEQYF. Here the CDR3 DNA reads TGTGCCAGCAGCCAGTATGGTAATGGGGTTAGGTCCTCCTACGAGCAGTACTTC.

The rearrangement uses TRBV28 and TRBJ2-1; 13 bases align to TRBD2. There are 14 residues in the CDR3. CDR1 is MDHEN, CDR2 SYDVKM, per germline. With 10 bases clipped from V and 7 bases from J, the junction kept 7 bases outside the gene matches. In DNA form, the CDR3 reads TGTGCCACCTCACTAGCGGGAGGGCCGAATGAGCAGTTCTTC. This gives the protein CATSLAGGPNEQFF. Based on the CDR3 plus reference TRBV28 and TRBJ2-1, the full variable domain is DVKVTQSSRYLVKRTGEKVFLECVQDMDHENMFWYRQDPGLGLRLIYFSYDVKMKEKGDIPEGYSVSREKKERFSLILESASTNQTSMYLCATSLAGGPNEQFFGPGTRLTVL.

This chain connects TRBV6-5 to TRBJ2-7, with 8 bases matching TRBD2. Germline trimming cut 6 bases from V and 2 bases from J; bases unmatched to any gene: 3. Per germline, CDR1 MNHEY and CDR2 SVGAGI. This CDR3 has 13 residues. The CDR3, as DNA: TGTGCCAGCAGGTCGGGGGGGCCCTACGAGCAGTACTTC. It specifies CASRSGGPYEQYF.

This clone turned up a few times. This chain links TRBV6-1 with TRBJ2-1; D is uncertain. Trimming took off 6 bases at V and 10 bases at J, with 7 bases between the two ends. CDR3 length: 10 residues. CDR1 and CDR2 from the germline V gene are MNHNS and SASEGT. The CDR3 nucleotides read TGTGCCAGCAGCCCCAAGGAGCAGTTCTTC. It codes for CASSPKEQFF.

The chain joins TRBV7-8 to TRBJ2-7; the D call may be TRBD1 or TRBD2 (6 bases each). V dropped 3 bases and J dropped 4 bases, with 16 bases sitting between them. The CDR3 length is 15 residues. The germline gives CDR1 SGHVS, CDR2 FQNEAQ. The chain's CDR3 is CASSLSSGAGYEQYF. In DNA form, the CDR3 reads TGTGCCAGCAGCTTGAGCTCGGGGGCGGGTTACGAGCAGTACTTC.